This T cell receptor beta chain was retrieved from a study of control samples from healthy donors and cancer patients (dated by TCRdb to 2018 to 2021). From the germline V gene, CDR1 is SGHDN and CDR2 is FVKESK. V gives up 1 base and J gives up 1 base, and the segment between their germline ends measures 23 bases. Inclusive of the bounding cysteine and phenylalanine, the CDR3 is 19 residues long. Only CDR3 DNA is held: 57 bases, read in frame from base 1. Receptor libraries were prepared by the immunoSEQ multiplex PCR assay. What TCRdb holds here is the immuneACCESS table cut down to in-frame rearrangements. Part of the clones is not present; checked against another copy, under half of the missing clones reflect an unresolved V gene, and the others are unexplained. This sample is represented by about 180,000 clones; 90% of them were singletons. The top ten hold 1.4% of the sample. Remarks on this clone: What antigen it recognizes has not been identified. Qualities for individual bases were not recorded, and no much larger clone is one base off.

This TCR came from a woman aged 45-60 years in good health. The sequencing sample was made of blood. The sequence links TRBV14 to TRBJ2-7, with a tentative D gene TRBD2 over 5 matching bases. Here is the DNA: TGTGCCAGCAGCCAAGGTCTTGGCCCTGACTACCGGGATTCCTACGAGCAGTACTTC. This translates into CASSQGLGPDYRDSYEQYF.